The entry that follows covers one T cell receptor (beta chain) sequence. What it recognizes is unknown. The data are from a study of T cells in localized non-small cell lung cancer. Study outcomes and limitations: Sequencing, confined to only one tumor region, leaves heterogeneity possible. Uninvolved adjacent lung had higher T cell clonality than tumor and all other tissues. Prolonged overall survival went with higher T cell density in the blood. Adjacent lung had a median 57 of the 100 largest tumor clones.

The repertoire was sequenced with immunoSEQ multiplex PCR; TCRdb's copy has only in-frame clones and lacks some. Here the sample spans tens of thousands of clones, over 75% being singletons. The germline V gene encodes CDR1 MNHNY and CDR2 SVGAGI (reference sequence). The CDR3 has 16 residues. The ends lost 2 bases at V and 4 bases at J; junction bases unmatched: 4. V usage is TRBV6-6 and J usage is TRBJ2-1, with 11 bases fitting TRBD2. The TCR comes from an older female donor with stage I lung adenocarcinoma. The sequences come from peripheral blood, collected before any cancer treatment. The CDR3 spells CASSYRTSGGYNEQFF. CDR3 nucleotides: TGTGCCAGCAGTTACCGTACTAGCGGGGGTTACAATGAGCAGTTCTTC.